The clone carrying this T cell receptor (beta chain) was detected once. Its antigen is as yet unknown. The source of the sample is a study of shared clonotypes between healthy human individuals. Across the study: Samples came from a couple of female and three male donors aged 18 to 49. General study findings and limits: Memory subsets generally showed smaller estimated richness than naive subsets did. Naive CD4 clonotypes overlapped across several donors at roughly 5.1%.

The CDR3 sequence is 16 residues long. With 0 bases removed from V and 1 base from J, the gap between germline ends came to 12 bases. Germline-derived CDR1 and CDR2 are SGHAT and FQNNGV. Per sorted-subset replicate PCR, input was 150 to 250 ng DNA, representing tens of thousands of T cell genomes. The data were produced by immunoSEQ multiplex PCR, yet TCRdb's version contains in-frame clones alone and is incomplete. This table holds under 2,500,000 clones, approximately 94% found once. This sequence originates from a man in his late teens or twenties in good health. Source material: naive CD4+ T cells sorted from blood. This sample's subset: CD45RA+ positively selected. The chain has TRBV11-2 and TRBJ2-5; D is perhaps TRBD1 or TRBD2 (5 bases each). The CDR3 bases are TGTGCCAGCAGCTTAGATTATCCGGGGACCCAAGAGACCCAGTACTTC. Translation gives CASSLDYPGTQETQYF. The complete variable domain, with remaining parts taken from reference TRBV11-2 and TRBJ2-5, reads EAGVAQSPRYKIIEKRQSVAFWCNPISGHATLYWYQQILGQGPKLLIQFQNNGVVDDSQLPKDRFSAERLKGVDSTLKIQPAKLEDSAVYLCASSLDYPGTQETQYFGPGTRLLVL.